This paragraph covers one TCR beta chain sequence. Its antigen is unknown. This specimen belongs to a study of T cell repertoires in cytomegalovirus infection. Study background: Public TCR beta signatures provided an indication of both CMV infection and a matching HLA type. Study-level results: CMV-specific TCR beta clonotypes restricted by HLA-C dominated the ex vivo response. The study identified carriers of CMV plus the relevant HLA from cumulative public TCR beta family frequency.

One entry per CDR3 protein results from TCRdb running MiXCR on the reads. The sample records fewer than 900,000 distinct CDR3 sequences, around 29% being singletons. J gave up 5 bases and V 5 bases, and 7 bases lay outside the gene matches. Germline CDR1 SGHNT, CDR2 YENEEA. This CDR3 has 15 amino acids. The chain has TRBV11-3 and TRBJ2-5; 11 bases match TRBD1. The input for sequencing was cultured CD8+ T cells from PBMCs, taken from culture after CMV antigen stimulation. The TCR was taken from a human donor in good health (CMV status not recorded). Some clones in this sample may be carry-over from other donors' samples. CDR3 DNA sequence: TGTGCCAGCAGCCCGGGACAGGGGGTATTTGAGACCCAGTACTTC. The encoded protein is CASSPGQGVFETQYF.